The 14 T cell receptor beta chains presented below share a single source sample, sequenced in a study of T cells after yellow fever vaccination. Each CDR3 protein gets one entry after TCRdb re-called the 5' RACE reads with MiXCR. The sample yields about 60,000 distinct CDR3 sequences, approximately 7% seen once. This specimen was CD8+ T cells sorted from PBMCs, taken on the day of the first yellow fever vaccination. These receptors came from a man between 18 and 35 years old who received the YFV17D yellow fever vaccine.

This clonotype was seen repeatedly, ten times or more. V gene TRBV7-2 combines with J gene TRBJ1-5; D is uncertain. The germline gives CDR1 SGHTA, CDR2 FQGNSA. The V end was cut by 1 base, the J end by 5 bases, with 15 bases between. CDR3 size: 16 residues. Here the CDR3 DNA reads TGTGCCAGCAGCTTAGAGGAACTTAATTCATATCAGCCCCAGCATTTT. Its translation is CASSLEELNSYQPQHF.

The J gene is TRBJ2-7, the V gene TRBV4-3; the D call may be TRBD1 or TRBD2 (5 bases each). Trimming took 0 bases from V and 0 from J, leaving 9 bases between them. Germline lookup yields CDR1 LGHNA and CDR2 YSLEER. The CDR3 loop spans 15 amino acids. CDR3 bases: TGCGCCAGCAGCCAAGAAGAGGGGAGCTCCTACGAGCAGTACTTC. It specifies CASSQEEGSSYEQYF.

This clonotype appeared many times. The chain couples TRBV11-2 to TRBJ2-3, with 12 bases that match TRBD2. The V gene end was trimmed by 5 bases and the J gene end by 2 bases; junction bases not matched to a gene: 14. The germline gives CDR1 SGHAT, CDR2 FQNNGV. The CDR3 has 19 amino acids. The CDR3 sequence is CASSEEPPTSGGNTDTQYF. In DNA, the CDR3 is TGTGCCAGCAGCGAAGAGCCCCCCACTAGCGGGGGGAACACAGATACGCAGTATTTT.

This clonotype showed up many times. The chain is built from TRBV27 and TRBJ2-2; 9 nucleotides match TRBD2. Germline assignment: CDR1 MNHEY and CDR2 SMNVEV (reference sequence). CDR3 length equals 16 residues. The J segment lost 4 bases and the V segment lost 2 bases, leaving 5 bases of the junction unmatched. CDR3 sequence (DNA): TGTGCCAGCAGTTTAGCGGGGGGGCCTGTCACCGGGGAGCTGTTTTTT. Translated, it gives CASSLAGGPVTGELFF.

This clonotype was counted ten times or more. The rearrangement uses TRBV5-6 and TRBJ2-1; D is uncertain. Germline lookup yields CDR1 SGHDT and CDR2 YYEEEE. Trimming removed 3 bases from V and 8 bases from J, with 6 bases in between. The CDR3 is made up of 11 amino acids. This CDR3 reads CASSWSDEQFF. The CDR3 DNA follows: TGTGCCAGCAGCTGGAGCGATGAGCAGTTCTTC. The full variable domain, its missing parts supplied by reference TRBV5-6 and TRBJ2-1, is DAGVTQSPTHLIKTRGQQVTLRCSPKSGHDTVSWYQQALGQGPQFIFQYYEEEERQRGNFPDRFSGHQFPNYSSELNVNALLLGDSALYLCASSWSDEQFFGPGTRLTVL.

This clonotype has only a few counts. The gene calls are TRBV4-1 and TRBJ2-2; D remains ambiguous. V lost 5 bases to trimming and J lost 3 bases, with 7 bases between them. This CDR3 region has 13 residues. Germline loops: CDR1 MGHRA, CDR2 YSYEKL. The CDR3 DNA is TGCGCCAGCAGCGACGTGTACACCGGGGAGCTGTTTTTT. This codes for CASSDVYTGELFF.

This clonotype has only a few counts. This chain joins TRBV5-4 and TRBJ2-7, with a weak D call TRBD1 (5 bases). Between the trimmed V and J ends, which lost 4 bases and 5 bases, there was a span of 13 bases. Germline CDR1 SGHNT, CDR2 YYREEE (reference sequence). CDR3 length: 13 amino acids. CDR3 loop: CASSHTDSNEQYF. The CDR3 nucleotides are TGTGCCAGCAGCCATACAGACAGTAACGAGCAGTACTTC.

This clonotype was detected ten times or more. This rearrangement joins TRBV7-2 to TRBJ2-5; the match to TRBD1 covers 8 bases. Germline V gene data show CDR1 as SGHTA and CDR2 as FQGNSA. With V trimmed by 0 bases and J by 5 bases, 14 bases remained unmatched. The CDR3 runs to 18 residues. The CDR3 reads CASSLAKYRDRLRETQYF. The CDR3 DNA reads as TGTGCCAGCAGCTTAGCGAAGTACAGGGACAGGTTAAGGGAGACCCAGTACTTC.

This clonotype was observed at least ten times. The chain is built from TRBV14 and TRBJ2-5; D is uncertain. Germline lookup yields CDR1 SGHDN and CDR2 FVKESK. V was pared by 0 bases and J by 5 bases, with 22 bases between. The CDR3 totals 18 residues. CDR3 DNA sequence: TGTGCCAGCAGCCAAGACCCCCCTGGGGTAGCCATAGTGGAGACCCAGTACTTC. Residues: CASSQDPPGVAIVETQYF.

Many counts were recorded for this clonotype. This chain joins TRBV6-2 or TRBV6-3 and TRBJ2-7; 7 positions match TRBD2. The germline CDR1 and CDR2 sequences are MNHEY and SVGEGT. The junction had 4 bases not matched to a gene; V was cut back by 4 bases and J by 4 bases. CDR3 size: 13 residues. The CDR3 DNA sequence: TGTGCCAGCAGTTTGCGGGGGTGGTACGAGCAGTACTTC. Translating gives CASSLRGWYEQYF.

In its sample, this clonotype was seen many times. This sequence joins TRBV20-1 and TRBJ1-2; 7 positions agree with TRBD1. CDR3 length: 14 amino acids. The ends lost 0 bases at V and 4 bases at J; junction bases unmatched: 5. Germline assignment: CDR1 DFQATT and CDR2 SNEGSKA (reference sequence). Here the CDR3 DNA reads TGCAGTGCTAGAGATACCGGACAGGTCTATGGCTACACCTTC. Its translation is CSARDTGQVYGYTF.

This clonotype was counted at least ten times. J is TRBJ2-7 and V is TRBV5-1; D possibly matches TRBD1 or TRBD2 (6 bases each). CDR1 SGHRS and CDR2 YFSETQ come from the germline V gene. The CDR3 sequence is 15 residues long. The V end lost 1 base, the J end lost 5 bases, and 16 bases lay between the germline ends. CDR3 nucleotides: TGCGCCAGCAGCTTGTTCGGGGGCCCCGGTGACGAGCAGTACGTC. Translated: CASSLFGGPGDEQYV.

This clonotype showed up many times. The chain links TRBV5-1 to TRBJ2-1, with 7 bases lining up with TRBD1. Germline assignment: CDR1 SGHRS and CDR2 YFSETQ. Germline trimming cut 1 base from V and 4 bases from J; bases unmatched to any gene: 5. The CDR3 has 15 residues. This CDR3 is CASSLSSGQYNEQFF. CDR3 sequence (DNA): TGCGCCAGCAGCTTGTCCTCGGGACAGTACAATGAGCAGTTCTTC. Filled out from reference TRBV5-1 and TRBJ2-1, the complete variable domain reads KAGVTQTPRYLIKTRGQQVTLSCSPISGHRSVSWYQQTPGQGLQFLFEYFSETQRNKGNFPGRFSGRQFSNSRSEMNVSTLELGDSALYLCASSLSSGQYNEQFFGPGTRLTVL.

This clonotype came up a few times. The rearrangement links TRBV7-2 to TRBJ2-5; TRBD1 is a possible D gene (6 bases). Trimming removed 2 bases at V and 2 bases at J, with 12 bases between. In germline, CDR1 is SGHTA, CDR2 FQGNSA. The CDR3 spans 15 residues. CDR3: CASSLFHRAQETQYF. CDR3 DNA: TGTGCCAGCAGCTTATTCCACAGGGCGCAAGAGACCCAGTACTTC.